This TCR beta chain was captured by sequencing in a study of PD-1 blockade in classical Hodgkin lymphoma. Overall study results and limits: Complete responders showed a baseline diversity that resembled the diversity of newly diagnosed patients. Patients starting nivolumab under 1 year after ASCT were excluded.

In the case of this clone: What it recognizes is unknown.

The repertoire was sequenced with immunoSEQ multiplex PCR; TCRdb's copy has only in-frame clones and lacks some. The sample shows some 23,000 clones, roughly 80% of them seen only once. The CDR3 extends over 15 amino acids. Trimming cost V 5 bases and J 1 base, with 15 bases left between them. Germline-derived CDR1 and CDR2 are SGHTA and FQGNSA. Time point defined: cycle 4 day 1 (C4D1), after less than 7 weeks of nivolumab. The patients all showed relapse after autologous stem cell transplantation, while their brentuximab vedotin exposure varied. Researchers used magnetic negative selection to pull out pure CD4+ T cells from thawed PBMCs. When best responses were assessed, they were complete response, partial response or progressive disease.

The sequence derives from a human donor with classical Hodgkin lymphoma. The source material was CD4+ T cells from blood, sampled before the fourth cycle of nivolumab. The rearrangement uses TRBV7-2 and TRBJ2-7, with D perhaps matching TRBD2 (5 bases). The DNA of the CDR3 is TGTGCCAGCAGCCCCCTCGGGCGGGTATCCTACGAGCAGTACTTC. Encoded protein: CASSPLGRVSYEQYF.